One and the same sample provided the 27 T cell receptor beta chains below, sequenced in a study of vaccination effects on CD4 cells after COVID-19 (dated by TCRdb to the early 2020s). To identify antigen-specific CD4+ T cell clonotypes by their expansion, the ViraFEST assay first stimulated PBMC with viral peptide pools and then applied TCR sequencing. After 10 days of culture, CD4+ T cells were isolated with the EasySep CD4+ T cell isolation kit. None of the healthy vaccine recipients had a prior SARS-CoV-2 infection, which was confirmed by nucleocapsid antibody tests that came back negative both before and after vaccination. These receptors have no identified antigens. The method behind the library was the immunoSEQ multiplex PCR assay. In its TCRdb copy, this immuneACCESS table keeps in-frame sequences only and misses some clones. Where compared with another copy, unresolved V genes explain less than half of these, and the others have no known cause. A total of about 68,000 clones appear in this sample, about four fifths of them only once. 9.5% to 15% of the sample goes to the ten largest clones.

The sample in question was CD4+ T cells from PBMCs cultured with SARS-CoV-2 spike peptides, obtained before COVID-19 vaccination. The sample's cell subset or site label is to be understood as: SARS-CoV-2 spike overlapping peptide pool stimulation. The receptors derive from a human donor who received a COVID-19 vaccine.

The rearrangement links TRBV21-1 to TRBJ1-1. TRBV21-1 is labeled a pseudogene. This CDR3 spans 15 amino acids. The CDR3 sequence is CASITLDRGDTEAFF. CDR3 sequence (DNA): TGTGCCAGTATAACATTGGATAGAGGAGACACTGAAGCTTTCTTT.

The gene calls are TRBV12-3 or TRBV12-4 and TRBJ2-1; 7 bases map to TRBD1. CDR3 length: 12 residues. Trimming cost V 10 bases and J 4 bases; bases outside gene matches: 4. The CDR3 here is CATQGQYNEQFF. As DNA, the CDR3 is TGTGCCACCCAGGGACAGTACAATGAGCAGTTCTTC.

This chain uses TRBV2 with TRBJ1-2; 7 nucleotides agree with TRBD1. The V gene end was trimmed by 4 bases and the J gene end by 8 bases; junction bases not matched to a gene: 22. Germline CDR1 SNHLY, CDR2 FYNNEI. This CDR3 is built from 18 residues. The CDR3 nucleotides are TGTGCCAGCAGTGCCTCTATTTCTGACAGGGTCGGGTCTAGAGGCTACACCTTC. It encodes CASSASISDRVGSRGYTF.

CDR3 in amino acids: CASSPRGGYGYTF. DNA of the CDR3: TGTGCCAGCAGTCCCCGAGGGGGCTATGGCTACACCTTC. The genes are TRBV12-3 or TRBV12-4 and TRBJ1-2; tentative D call: TRBD1 (6 bases). This CDR3 is 13 amino acids long. Deletions cut 5 bases from V and 4 bases from J, with 11 bases between.

The chain joins TRBV4-2 to TRBJ1-1; a possible D gene is TRBD1 (5 bases). V was clipped by 3 bases and J by 6 bases, with 17 bases between them. This CDR3 has 15 residues. CDR1 LGHNA and CDR2 YNFKEQ come from the germline V gene. As DNA, the CDR3 is TGTGCCAGCAGCCAGGTGGGGGGGAAAGATGCTGAAGCTTTCTTT. Translated: CASSQVGGKDAEAFF.

This clone was detected once. The chain recombines TRBV7-2 with TRBJ1-3; no clear D. Germline CDR1 is SGHTA and CDR2 is FQGNSA. The V gene lost 2 bases and the J gene lost 12 bases, with 14 bases spanning the gap. The CDR3 has 13 amino acids. This CDR3 is CASSLFDRASIYF. DNA for the CDR3: TGTGCCAGCAGCTTATTTGACCGGGCCAGCATATATTTT.

This rearrangement joins TRBV10-1 to TRBJ2-7, with 7 bases identical to TRBD1. J gave up 1 base and V 6 bases, and 12 bases lay outside the gene matches. The V gene's germline CDR1 is WNHNN and CDR2 SYGVQD (reference sequence). The CDR3 sequence is 16 residues long. CDR3 DNA sequence: TGCGCCAGCAGACAAGGACAGGCGGTTGGGTCCTACGAGCAGTACGTC. Translated: CASRQGQAVGSYEQYV.

In nucleotides, the CDR3 is TGCGCCAGCAGCTTGGTCGGGGGCGCCAATCAGCCCCAGCATTTT. It is translated as CASSLVGGANQPQHF. V usage is TRBV5-1 and J usage is TRBJ1-5, with D possibly matching TRBD1 (6 bases). V was cut by 0 bases and J by 3 bases, with 10 bases left in between. CDR3 size: 15 residues. CDR1 is SGHRS and CDR2 is YFSETQ in the germline V gene.

The chain couples TRBV7-2 to TRBJ2-7, with unresolved D. There are 15 residues in the CDR3. The germline V and J ends were trimmed by 0 bases and 2 bases, with 11 bases remaining between them. Germline V gene sequence: CDR1 SGHTA, CDR2 FQGNSA. The CDR3 DNA is TGTGCCAGCAGCTTAGCGGATCCCCCTACCTACGAGCAGTACGTC. This gives the protein CASSLADPPTYEQYV.

The chain combines TRBV5-1 with TRBJ1-1, with D maybe TRBD1 (5 bases). V was trimmed by 4 bases and J by 1 base, leaving 14 bases between them. This CDR3 is built from 15 residues. CDR1 and CDR2 from the germline V gene are SGHRS and YFSETQ. The CDR3, as DNA: TGCGCCAGCAGCCTGACGGACACGGAGAACACTGAAGCTTTCTTT. Amino acid sequence: CASSLTDTENTEAFF. Supplemented by reference TRBV5-1 and TRBJ1-1, the full variable domain reads KAGVTQTPRYLIKTRGQQVTLSCSPISGHRSVSWYQQTPGQGLQFLFEYFSETQRNKGNFPGRFSGRQFSNSRSEMNVSTLELGDSALYLCASSLTDTENTEAFFGQGTRLTVV.

This chain uses TRBV2 with TRBJ1-1; weak D call: TRBD1 (5 bases). Germline CDR1 and CDR2: SNHLY and FYNNEI. The CDR3 runs to 13 residues. Trimming stripped 4 bases from V and 8 bases from J, with 14 bases between. This CDR3 reads CASSVGAQPEAFF. The CDR3 bases are TGTGCCAGCAGTGTCGGGGCCCAACCGGAAGCTTTCTTT.

The chain employs TRBV6-6 and TRBJ1-5; maybe TRBD1 (5 bases). The germline V gene encodes CDR1 MNHNY and CDR2 SVGAGI (reference sequence). The CDR3 extends over 13 amino acids. V was pared by 2 bases and J by 5 bases, with 7 bases between. CDR3 nucleotide sequence: TGTGCCAGCAGTTACAGGGGCGATCAGCCCCAGCATTTT. This gives the protein CASSYRGDQPQHF.

The CDR3 spells CASSQEFGEADTQYF. As DNA, the CDR3 is TGCGCCAGCAGCCAAGAATTTGGGGAAGCAGATACGCAGTATTTT. The chain uses TRBV4-3 and TRBJ2-3, with D uncertain. This CDR3 is built from 15 residues. Trimming shortened V by 0 bases and J by 4 bases, and 11 bases separated the two germline ends. CDR1 is LGHNA, CDR2 YSLEER, per germline.

This chain links TRBV5-6 with TRBJ2-5, with D tentatively TRBD2 (5 bases). The V and J ends lost 0 bases and 4 bases respectively, with 7 bases between them. Germline lookup yields CDR1 SGHDT and CDR2 YYEEEE. The CDR3 totals 13 residues. CDR3: CASSLEGRETQYF. The CDR3 region has the DNA TGTGCCAGCAGCTTGGAAGGGAGAGAGACCCAGTACTTC.

This chain joins TRBV7-3 and TRBJ2-3, with D hard to call. This CDR3 contains 13 residues. CDR1 SGHTA and CDR2 FQGTGA come from the germline V gene. V was pared by 3 bases and J by 6 bases, with 10 bases between. The DNA of the CDR3 is TGTGCCAGCAGCTTGGCCCCTAGGGATACGCAGTATTTT. Translation: CASSLAPRDTQYF.

V and J are TRBV27 and TRBJ1-2; the D is unclear. The CDR3 loop spans 13 amino acids. Trimming took 3 bases from V and 2 from J, leaving 7 bases between them. Per germline, CDR1 MNHEY and CDR2 SMNVEV (reference sequence). CDR3 nucleotides: TGTGCCAGCAGTTTGTCTCTCAACTATGGCTACACCTTC. This codes for CASSLSLNYGYTF.

In this sample, this clone turned up a few times. V usage is TRBV5-1 and J usage is TRBJ2-1, with D uncertain. The CDR3 loop spans 14 amino acids. Germline V lookup: CDR1 SGHRS, CDR2 YFSETQ. V dropped 0 bases and J dropped 5 bases, with 9 bases sitting between them. CDR3 DNA sequence: TGCGCCAGCAGCTTGGGTAGAACTAACAATGAGCAGTTCTTC. The encoded protein is CASSLGRTNNEQFF.

The chain links TRBV6-5 to TRBJ2-3; D unclear. V lost 7 bases and J 1 base, leaving 12 bases between the germline ends. Germline lookup yields CDR1 MNHEY and CDR2 SVGAGI. CDR3 size: 14 residues. The CDR3 loop is CASMSLRGTDTQYF. The CDR3 DNA is TGTGCCAGCATGAGCCTCCGGGGCACAGATACGCAGTATTTT.

For the CDR3, the DNA is TGTGCCACCAGTGATCCCAACAGGGGTAGGAATGAGCAGTTCTTC. Its protein product is CATSDPNRGRNEQFF. The chain employs TRBV24-1 and TRBJ2-1, with 7 bases fitting TRBD1. Per germline, CDR1 KGHDR and CDR2 SFDVKD. Losses at the gene ends were 3 bases for V and 7 bases for J; bases not matched to a gene: 8. There are 15 residues in the CDR3.

This rearrangement joins TRBV7-2 to TRBJ2-3; D perhaps matches TRBD2 (5 bases). The CDR3 length is 14 residues. V lost 7 bases to trimming and J lost 6 bases, with 17 bases between them. CDR1 is SGHTA and CDR2 is FQGNSA in the germline V gene. The CDR3 bases are TGTGCCAGCACTCTAACTCGATGGGAGGATACGCAGTATTTT. Its protein is CASTLTRWEDTQYF.

The chain has TRBV2 and TRBJ2-5; 8 bases are shared with TRBD2. The J segment lost 5 bases and the V segment lost 8 bases, leaving 1 base of the junction unmatched. The germline CDR1 and CDR2 sequences are SNHLY and FYNNEI. The CDR3 consists of 11 residues. The CDR3 reads CASRGGETQYF. In nucleotides, the CDR3 is TGTGCCAGCCGGGGGGGGGAGACCCAGTACTTC.

This chain uses TRBV11-3 with TRBJ2-3; no reliable D call. This CDR3 has 13 amino acids. V was shortened by 5 bases and J by 6 bases, with 12 bases between the two germline ends. The germline CDR1 and CDR2 sequences are SGHNT and YENEEA. The CDR3 loop reads CASSPDAGDTQYF. The CDR3 region has the DNA TGTGCCAGCAGCCCGGACGCCGGGGATACGCAGTATTTT.

This clone appeared a few times. The V call is TRBV2, the J call TRBJ1-5; D possibly corresponds to TRBD1 (5 bases). The CDR3 loop spans 14 amino acids. V lost 3 bases and J lost 4, with 10 bases in between. CDR1 and CDR2 (germline): SNHLY, FYNNEI. CDR3 coding DNA: TGTGCCAGCAGTGATGGGGACGGTAATCAGCCCCAGCATTTT. Translating gives CASSDGDGNQPQHF.

The V call is TRBV6-6, the J call TRBJ2-1; 7 bases align to TRBD2. Trimming removed 6 bases from V and 3 bases from J; junction bases left unmatched: 5. This CDR3 has 14 residues. Germline CDR1 is MNHNY and CDR2 is SVGAGI (reference sequence). The CDR3 region is CASSFSGFYNEQFF. The CDR3 region has the DNA TGTGCCAGCAGCTTTAGCGGGTTCTACAATGAGCAGTTCTTC.

In DNA form, the CDR3 reads TGTGCCAGTAAGTCCACAGGGGGCTCTGAAAAACTGTTTTTT. Protein product: CASKSTGGSEKLFF. The V gene is TRBV19, the J gene TRBJ1-4; TRBD1 aligns across 9 bases. CDR1 is LNHDA and CDR2 is SQIVND in the germline V gene (reference sequence). With 7 bases clipped from V and 7 bases from J, the junction kept 7 bases outside the gene matches. CDR3 size: 14 residues.

This rearrangement joins TRBV9 to TRBJ1-2; D might be TRBD1 (6 bases). Germline lookup yields CDR1 SGDLS and CDR2 YYNGEE. Trimming cost V 2 bases and J 2 bases, with 13 bases left between them. The CDR3 covers 15 residues. CDR3 loop: CASSVTGAPNYGYTF. The CDR3 coding sequence is TGTGCCAGCAGCGTGACGGGGGCCCCAAACTATGGCTACACCTTC.

This clone was seen only a few times. V and J are TRBV24-1 and TRBJ1-2; D is uncertain. The germline V gene encodes CDR1 KGHDR and CDR2 SFDVKD. V was trimmed by 4 bases and J by 8 bases, leaving 16 bases between them. The CDR3 is made up of 14 amino acids. CDR3 bases: TGTGCCACCAGTGACTCGGGGAGCTTGGGCGGCTACACCTTC. Its translation is CATSDSGSLGGYTF.